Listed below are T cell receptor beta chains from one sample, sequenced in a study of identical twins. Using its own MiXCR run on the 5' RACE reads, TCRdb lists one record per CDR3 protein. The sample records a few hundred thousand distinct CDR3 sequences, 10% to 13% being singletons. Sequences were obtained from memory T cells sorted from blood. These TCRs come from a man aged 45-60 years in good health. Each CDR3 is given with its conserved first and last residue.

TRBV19	CASIPSRNTEAFF
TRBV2	CASSEGWGGSTDTQYF
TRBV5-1	CASSPRGRDGEQFF
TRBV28	CASSLVRFMNEQFF
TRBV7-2	CASSPGTRTDTQYF
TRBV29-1	CSVGRTQETQYF
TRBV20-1	CSANPGSRVGETQYF
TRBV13	CASSLRSDGRNQPQHF
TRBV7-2	CASSSDRASQPQHF
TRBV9	CASSVAPGANQPQHF
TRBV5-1	CASSLGGRFYEQYF
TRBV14	CASSHEQGALGKLFF